This T cell receptor beta chain was identified in a study of molecular identifiers for immune sequencing clone quantification. The overall study: Five portions were made in replicates from RNA of roughly 20,000 or 100,000 naive CD8 cells, and four underwent sequencing.

There are 11 residues in the CDR3. In its sample, this clonotype was seen a few times. The germline gene is not matched at one end of the junction; a read error may be the cause. With listed TCR primers and previously described methods, bulk TCR libraries were prepared. MiXCR was run by TCRdb on the PCR reads, yielding one entry per CDR3 protein. The sample has around 70,000 distinct CDR3 sequences; roughly 20% are singletons. The receptor was derived from a human donor in good health. Some libraries in this study had Jurkat cell RNA spiked in. Input material: naive CD8+ T cells from blood, with Jurkat cell RNA spiked in. Documented subset: FACS-sorted CD8+CD4-CCR7+CD45RA+ naive T cells. V and J are TRBV12-3 or TRBV12-4 and TRBJ2-3; a weak D match, TRBD2 (6 bases). As DNA, the CDR3 is TGTGCCAGCAAACTAGCAGAAACGCAGTATTTT. This sequence encodes CASKLAETQYF.